This T cell receptor beta chain was documented in a study of Ad26.COV2.S vaccination and SARS-CoV-2 variants (dated by TCRdb to the early 2020s). In terms of the full investigation: Vaccine-arm donors came from COV1001, a multicentre, randomized, double-blind, placebo-controlled phase I-IIa trial of Ad26.COV2.S in healthy adults. The specificity and breadth of SARS-CoV-2-reactive T cell receptors after Ad26.COV2.S vaccination were assessed by TCRbeta repertoire sequencing. Dosing of Ad26.COV2.S was intramuscular, at either 5x10^10 or 1x10^11 viral particles, delivered as one shot or as two shots spaced 56 days apart. Trial participants were randomized into five groups of five: low-dose or high-dose Ad26.COV2.S given once or twice, or placebo on both occasions. A total of 32 samples were included in the TCR-sequenced set, comprising roughly 19 Ad26.COV2.S vaccine recipients, 5 placebo recipients and 8 SARS-CoV-2 convalescent individuals. Investigators did not know the trial group allocation while performing experiments and assessing outcomes. Paper-wide results and their limitations: Vaccine and placebo recipients had comparable non-spike TCR breadth, which fits with the vaccine containing only spike. The authors noted that total T cell responses may have been underestimated by the TCR breadth and depth analyses. Compared with placebo recipients, Ad26.COV2.S recipients showed higher spike-specific TCR breadth (P = 0.0014). After vaccination, spike-specific CD8+ and CD4+ T cell responses were reported to show substantial breadth. Comparing responses between vaccine doses or regimens was not something the study was powered to do.

Trimming accounts for 2 bases at V and 2 bases at J, while the number of junction bases matched to no gene is 4. From the cysteine up to the phenylalanine, the CDR3 has a length of 15 residues. Only the CDR3 portion is preserved as DNA: 45 bases, with reading frame beginning at the first base. Reading the germline V gene gives CDR1 SGHRS and CDR2 YFSETQ. The immunoSEQ Assay was the method used to sequence TCRbeta CDR3 regions. After extraction, genomic DNA underwent amplification by bias-controlled multiplex PCR, followed by high-throughput sequencing. Under the source paper's analysis protocol: To quantify the absolute abundance of every unique TCRbeta CDR3 region, sequences were collapsed and filtered. T cell fraction was estimated by normalizing TCRbeta template counts to usable DNA, which was measured by amplifying reference genes present in all nucleated cells. Repertoire TCRs were annotated as SARS-CoV-2-specific by exact matching of V gene, CDR3 amino acid sequence and J gene to a known reactive TCR set. The reference SARS-CoV-2 TCR set was derived from MIRA and filtered for enrichment in COVID-19-positive ImmuneCODE repertoires, a step that removed public or cross-reactive TCRs. Using the MIRA antigens, annotated TCRs were further analysed by specific ORF or by position within an ORF. Breadth was defined as annotated unique rearrangements over total unique productive rearrangements; depth was the summed frequency of those rearrangements. TCR breadth was compared between groups using two-sided Wilcoxon rank-sum tests. TCRdb re-hosts the immuneACCESS table, in-frame sequences only. Its copies lack some clones; in the studies checked, an unresolved V gene accounts for under half of them, and the cause for the rest is not known. V and J calls and clone size follow that table, whereas D and trimming were derived from the DNA. The sample data list under 600,000 clones, and nearly 90% of these were observed just once. 1.5% to 2% of the sample lies in the top ten.

Comments on this clone: Its antigen remains undetermined. No clone much larger than this one lies a single base away; base qualities are absent.

The meaning of the sample's treatment or condition label: roughly 20 received Ad26.COV2.S at low or high dose, single or two shots; about 5 received placebo; per-sample allocation not given. Repertoires of vaccine and placebo recipients were sequenced from samples taken on day 63 after the first injection. Between 29 July and 7 August 2020, Cohort 1b enrolled about two dozen adults aged 18-55 years at one site in Boston, USA. Ad26.COV2.S was a replication-incompetent adenovirus type 26 vector that expressed a prefusion-stabilized SARS-CoV-2 spike protein derived from the original Wuhan strain. Recombination joined TRBV5-1 with TRBJ2-3; TRBD2 agrees with 8 junctional bases. The sample here was peripheral blood, taken in a trial of Ad26.COV2.S vaccine versus placebo. The receptor's source is a person aged 18 to 65 who received the Ad26.COV2.S COVID-19 vaccine or a placebo. The encoded CDR3 is CASSFGRGVTDTQYF. The DNA sequence is TGCGCCAGCAGCTTTGGGCGGGGGGTCACAGATACGCAGTATTTT.